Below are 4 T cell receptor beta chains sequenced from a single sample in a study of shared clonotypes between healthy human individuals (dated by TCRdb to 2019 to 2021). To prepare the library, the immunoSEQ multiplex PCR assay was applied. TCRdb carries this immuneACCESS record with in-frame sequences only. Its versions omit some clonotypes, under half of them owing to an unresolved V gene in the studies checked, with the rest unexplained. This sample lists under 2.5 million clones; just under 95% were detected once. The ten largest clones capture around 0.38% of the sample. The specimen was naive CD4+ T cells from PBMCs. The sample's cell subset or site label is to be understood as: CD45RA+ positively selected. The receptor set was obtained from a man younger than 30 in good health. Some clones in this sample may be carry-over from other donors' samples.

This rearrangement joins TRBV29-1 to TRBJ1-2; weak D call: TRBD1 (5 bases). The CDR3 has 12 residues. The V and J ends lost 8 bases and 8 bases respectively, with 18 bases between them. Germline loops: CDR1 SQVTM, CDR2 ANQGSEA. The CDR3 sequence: CSYSSPGLGYTF. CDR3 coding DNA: TGCAGCTACTCCAGCCCGGGACTGGGCTACACCTTC.

The CDR3 spells CASSLQVSTDTQYF. The CDR3 DNA sequence: TGCGCCAGCAGCCTACAGGTTTCCACAGATACGCAGTATTTT. This chain uses TRBV5-1 with TRBJ2-3; TRBD1 is a possible D gene (5 bases). The CDR3 extends over 14 amino acids. Looked up from germline, CDR1 is SGHRS and CDR2 is YFSETQ. Trimming stripped 4 bases from V and 2 bases from J, with 11 bases between.

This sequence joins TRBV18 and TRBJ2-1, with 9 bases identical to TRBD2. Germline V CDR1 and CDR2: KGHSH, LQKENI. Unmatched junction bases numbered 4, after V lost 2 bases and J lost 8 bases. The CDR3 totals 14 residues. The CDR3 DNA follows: TGTGCCAGCTCACCATTGCGGGAGGGCGATGAGCAGTTCTTC. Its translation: CASSPLREGDEQFF.

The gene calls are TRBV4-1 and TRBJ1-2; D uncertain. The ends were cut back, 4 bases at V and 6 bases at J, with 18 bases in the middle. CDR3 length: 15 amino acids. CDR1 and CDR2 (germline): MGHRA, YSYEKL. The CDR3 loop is CASSRNLLSTDGYTF. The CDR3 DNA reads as TGCGCCAGCAGCCGCAATCTCCTTTCGACGGATGGCTACACCTTC.